Described below is a single T cell receptor (beta chain) sequence and its context. Antigen: not known. Original handling: ImmunoSEQ output lacked quality scores and full-length reads, limiting matched filtering. Sequencing was performed with immunoSEQ multiplex PCR; in TCRdb, only in-frame clones are kept and a portion is missing. The V and J calls and clone size come from that table; D and trimming were worked out from the DNA. The data show some 2.1 million clones, roughly 93% seen once. The record originates from a study of shared clonotypes between healthy human individuals. The study, taken as a whole, reports: Generation probability values for non-shared clonotypes were lower than those for clonotypes shared by all four donors.

Naive CD8 cells comprised CD45RO-negative, CCR7-positively selected cells, excluding terminally differentiated effector memory CD45RA+ cells. Each of the donors was a healthy adult who was HIV-negative and had not had a recent acute infection or vaccination. Germline CDR1 reads WSHSY; CDR2 reads SAAADI. This CDR3 is 14 amino acids long. V was cut by 0 bases and J by 1 base, with 7 bases left in between. V usage is TRBV10-2 and J usage is TRBJ2-7; D ambiguous. The material sequenced was naive CD8+ T cells from PBMCs. The receptor's source is a young man in good health. Some clones in this sample may be carry-over from other donors' samples. The CDR3 DNA follows: TGCGCCAGCAGTGAGTCTGCTGGATCCTACGAGCAGTACTTC. Its protein product is CASSESAGSYEQYF.